These 23 T cell receptor beta chains originate from one sample sequenced in a study of shared clonotypes between healthy human individuals. The repertoire was sequenced with immunoSEQ multiplex PCR; TCRdb's copy has only in-frame clones and lacks some. This sample has approximately 2.5 million clones, with 90% to 95% found just once. Sequenced sample: naive CD4+ T cells sorted from blood. Indicated subset: CD45RA+ positively selected. The receptors derive from a man younger than 35 in good health.

The chain combines TRBV15 with TRBJ2-3; D may be TRBD2 (6 bases). V was cut by 0 bases and J by 6 bases, with 16 bases left in between. The length of the CDR3 is 16 residues. Germline CDR1 and CDR2: LNHNV and YYDKDF (reference sequence). CDR3 in amino acids: CATSRELAATGDTQYF. The CDR3 bases are TGTGCCACCAGCAGAGAGTTAGCGGCCACCGGCGATACGCAGTATTTT.

The rearrangement uses TRBV5-5 and TRBJ2-7; D possibly corresponds to TRBD2 (6 bases). The germline V gene encodes CDR1 SGHKS and CDR2 YYEKEE (reference sequence). V dropped 4 bases and J dropped 7 bases, with 21 bases sitting between them. The CDR3 consists of 15 residues. CDR3 region: CASSKAGTPTGEQYF. CDR3 in DNA: TGTGCCAGCAGCAAAGCCGGGACTCCTACTGGAGAGCAGTACTTC.

The CDR3: CASSLAREDRNTYEQYF. The CDR3 DNA reads as TGTGCCAGCAGCTTAGCGCGTGAGGACAGGAACACCTACGAGCAGTACTTC. This sequence joins TRBV7-9 and TRBJ2-7, with 7 bases matching TRBD1. The junction had 10 bases not matched to a gene; V was cut back by 0 bases and J by 2 bases. Germline V gives CDR1 SEHNR, CDR2 FQNEAQ (reference sequence). This CDR3 spans 17 amino acids. Using reference TRBV7-9 and TRBJ2-7 for the parts outside the CDR3, the full variable domain is DTGVSQNPRHKITKRGQNVTFRCDPISEHNRLYWYRQTLGQGPEFLTYFQNEAQLEKSRLLSDRFSAERPKGSFSTLEIQRTEQGDSAMYLCASSLAREDRNTYEQYFGPGTRLTVT.

Remarks on this clone: At one of its ends the junction is not consistent with the germline gene, which may arise from a read error. V and J are TRBV25-1 and TRBJ2-7; the D is unclear. The CDR3 totals 12 residues. Germline lookup yields CDR1 MGHDK and CDR2 SYGVNS. This CDR3 reads CASSPGSYGQYF. For the CDR3, the DNA is TGTGCCAGCAGCCCGGGTTCCTACGGGCAGTACTTC.

This clone was picked up one time. The chain links TRBV29-1 to TRBJ2-1; TRBD2 aligns across 15 bases. The CDR3 sequence is 20 residues long. The germline gives CDR1 SQVTM, CDR2 ANQGSEA. Trimming took 7 bases from V and 4 from J; bases not matched to a gene: 20. In nucleotides, the CDR3 is TGCAGCGCCAATCCGTGGACTAGCGGGAGGGAACATCCGGGTTACAATGAGCAGTTCTTC. Amino acid sequence: CSANPWTSGREHPGYNEQFF.

This clone was observed a single time. The rearrangement uses TRBV7-9 and TRBJ2-1; 13 positions agree with TRBD2. The CDR3 contains 13 residues. V lost 5 bases and J lost 15; bases outside the gene matches: 7. The germline CDR1 and CDR2 sequences are SEHNR and FQNEAQ (reference sequence). CDR3 coding DNA: TGTGCCAGCAGCATTGGACTAGCGGGGGATCTGTTCTTC. This encodes CASSIGLAGDLFF.

The chain joins TRBV28 to TRBJ1-5; 8 nucleotides match TRBD1. The CDR3 runs to 16 residues. V shed 6 bases and J 3 bases; nucleotides not matched to a gene: 10. In germline, CDR1 is MDHEN, CDR2 SYDVKM. The CDR3 DNA reads as TGTGCCAGCAGGATACAGGGGGGGGCCCTCAATCAGCCCCAGCATTTT. Protein: CASRIQGGALNQPQHF.

The chain has TRBV19 and TRBJ2-7; 11 bases agree with TRBD2. Germline values: CDR1 LNHDA, CDR2 SQIVND (reference sequence). The V segment lost 3 bases and the J segment 3 bases; nucleotides outside the gene matches: 1. There are 14 residues in the CDR3. The CDR3 nucleotides are TGTGCCAGTAGTATGACTAGCGGGATCTACGAGCAGTACTTC. It is translated as CASSMTSGIYEQYF. The full variable domain, in which reference TRBV19 and TRBJ2-7 provide the parts outside the CDR3, is DGGITQSPKYLFRKEGQNVTLSCEQNLNHDAMYWYRQDPGQGLRLIYYSQIVNDFQKGDIAEGYSVSREKKESFPLTVTSAQKNPTAFYLCASSMTSGIYEQYFGPGTRLTVT.

This chain uses TRBV5-1 with TRBJ2-7, with 10 bases matching TRBD2. The V and J ends lost 0 bases and 4 bases, in that order; junction bases with no gene match: 1. This CDR3 region has 14 residues. Germline CDR1 and CDR2: SGHRS and YFSETQ. CDR3 residues: CASSLERGGYEQYF. DNA of the CDR3: TGCGCCAGCAGCTTGGAGCGGGGGGGGTACGAGCAGTACTTC.

The V and J genes are TRBV2 and TRBJ2-7; possibly TRBD2 for D (5 bases). The CDR3 runs 16 residues. CDR1 and CDR2 from the germline V gene are SNHLY and FYNNEI. The V and J ends lost 2 bases and 0 bases respectively, with 14 bases between them. The CDR3 region is CASSEKLLTNSYEQYF. Here the CDR3 DNA reads TGTGCCAGCAGTGAAAAATTACTGACTAACTCCTACGAGCAGTACTTC.

The chain joins TRBV7-6 to TRBJ2-7; possible D gene TRBD1, 6 bases. CDR3 length: 15 amino acids. The V end was cut by 1 base, the J end by 2 bases, with 12 bases between. The germline V gene encodes CDR1 SGHVS and CDR2 FNYEAQ. The CDR3 region is CASSLGAGDPYEQYF. CDR3 bases: TGTGCCAGCAGCTTAGGGGCAGGGGACCCCTACGAGCAGTACTTC.

This clone has a single count. Distinct nucleotide sequences in the sample also encode this CDR3. The genes are TRBV5-1 and TRBJ1-4; TRBD1 matches at 8 bases. This CDR3 spans 14 amino acids. Germline-derived CDR1 and CDR2 are SGHRS and YFSETQ. Trimming cost V 5 bases and J 4 bases; bases outside gene matches: 4. CDR3 region: CASSSGQGNEKLFF. The CDR3, as DNA: TGCGCCAGCAGTTCCGGACAGGGTAATGAAAAACTGTTTTTT. Variable domain in full (rest from reference TRBV5-1 and TRBJ1-4): KAGVTQTPRYLIKTRGQQVTLSCSPISGHRSVSWYQQTPGQGLQFLFEYFSETQRNKGNFPGRFSGRQFSNSRSEMNVSTLELGDSALYLCASSSGQGNEKLFFGSGTQLSVL.

The chain has TRBV18 and TRBJ2-7; D may be TRBD1 (6 bases). Trimming stripped 6 bases from V and 6 bases from J, with 15 bases between. Germline-derived CDR1 and CDR2 are KGHSH and LQKENI. The CDR3 runs to 13 residues. As DNA, the CDR3 is TGTGCCAGCTCGCCCCCCGACAGGTTCGAGCAGTACTTC. As protein: CASSPPDRFEQYF.

This clone was seen a single time. The chain joins TRBV5-8 to TRBJ1-2; no reliable D call. Germline CDR1 is SGHTS and CDR2 is YDEGEE. This CDR3 is built from 14 residues. V was pared by 7 bases and J by 0 bases, with 13 bases between. As DNA, the CDR3 is TGTGCCAGCTCTTTCGTGGCATCTAACTATGGCTACACCTTC. This translates into CASSFVASNYGYTF.

The rearrangement uses TRBV19 and TRBJ1-5, with a weak D call TRBD1 (5 bases). This CDR3 contains 15 residues. V dropped 6 bases and J dropped 5 bases, with 17 bases sitting between them. CDR1 and CDR2 from the germline V gene are LNHDA and SQIVND (reference sequence). The CDR3: CASRRRRGRDQPQHF. The CDR3 nucleotides are TGTGCCAGTAGGAGAAGGCGGGGGAGGGATCAGCCCCAGCATTTT.

The rearrangement uses TRBV18 and TRBJ2-5, with 15 positions matching TRBD2. The CDR3 loop spans 16 amino acids. Germline CDR1 KGHSH, CDR2 LQKENI. V lost 3 bases to trimming and J lost 11 bases; unmatched junction nucleotides: 10. CDR3 DNA sequence: TGTGCCAGCTCACCGCCGGGACTAGCGGGGGGTGCTGCGCAGTACTTC. Translating gives CASSPPGLAGGAAQYF.

The J gene is TRBJ2-7, the V gene TRBV12-5; TRBD1 matches at 11 bases. The V gene end was trimmed by 0 bases and the J gene end by 4 bases; junction bases not matched to a gene: 2. Looked up from germline, CDR1 is LGHNT and CDR2 is FRNRAP. CDR3 length: 15 residues. The CDR3 here is CASGLVGTGGYEQYF. CDR3 in DNA: TGTGCTAGTGGTTTGGTCGGGACAGGGGGGTACGAGCAGTACTTC.

The genes are TRBV28 and TRBJ1-4; 7 positions agree with TRBD1. This CDR3 contains 13 residues. The V and J ends lost 8 bases and 6 bases, in that order; junction bases with no gene match: 6. Germline V lookup: CDR1 MDHEN, CDR2 SYDVKM. CDR3 sequence (DNA): TGTGCCAGCGGGGAGGGGGCGGATGAAAAACTGTTTTTT. Its translation: CASGEGADEKLFF.

The chain is built from TRBV19 and TRBJ1-4; no reliable D call. This CDR3 has 16 residues. Germline values: CDR1 LNHDA, CDR2 SQIVND (reference sequence). V gave up 2 bases and J gave up 0 bases, with 10 bases separating them. CDR3 bases: TGTGCCAGTAGTATATTCTTGAGCGCAACTAATGAAAAACTGTTTTTT. Translation gives CASSIFLSATNEKLFF.

The chain carries TRBV15 and TRBJ2-1; 8 positions agree with TRBD2. Germline lookup yields CDR1 LNHNV and CDR2 YYDKDF (reference sequence). V was clipped by 1 base and J by 6 bases; unmatched bases: 8. The CDR3 has 16 residues. In DNA form, the CDR3 reads TGTGCCACCAGCAGAGGGCTAGCGGGTGGCAGCAATGAGCAGTTCTTC. Translating gives CATSRGLAGGSNEQFF.

For this clone: The sample holds other DNA sequences that translate to the same CDR3. The chain carries TRBV5-6 and TRBJ2-3, with D perhaps TRBD2 (5 bases). Germline values: CDR1 SGHDT, CDR2 YYEEEE. The CDR3 length is 14 residues. V dropped 1 base and J dropped 0 bases, with 6 bases sitting between them. CDR3 sequence reads: CASSLTGSTDTQYF. In nucleotides, the CDR3 is TGTGCCAGCAGCTTGACGGGGAGCACAGATACGCAGTATTTT.

The chain recombines TRBV27 with TRBJ2-1; 9 bases line up with TRBD1. Germline assignment: CDR1 MNHEY and CDR2 SMNVEV (reference sequence). V shed 6 bases and J 6 bases; nucleotides not matched to a gene: 9. The CDR3 is made up of 15 amino acids. Here the CDR3 DNA reads TGTGCCAGCAGCCTCCGGGACAGGGCAGGCAATGAGCAGTTCTTC. As protein: CASSLRDRAGNEQFF.

The chain uses TRBV18 and TRBJ1-2, with unresolved D. The ends were cut back, 6 bases at V and 4 bases at J, with 18 bases in the middle. Looked up from germline, CDR1 is KGHSH and CDR2 is LQKENI. This CDR3 has 15 residues. As DNA, the CDR3 is TGTGCCAGCTCGCCTGGTGAGTCAGAACCCTATGGCTACACCTTC. This gives the protein CASSPGESEPYGYTF.